The clone carrying this TCR beta chain has only one observation. Antigen unknown. This record belongs to a study of T cell responses to AZD1222 COVID-19 vaccine. Study outcomes and limitations: At baseline, just a handful of AZD1222 recipients tested seropositive. Regions left unmutated in variants are reportedly the target of nearly half of spike-specific TCRs. The donors showed a predominance of white British ancestry and of females, with possible underestimation of clonal diversity. Repertoire sampling happened only post peak T cell response.

Clones were sequenced by immunoSEQ multiplex PCR, and TCRdb holds only the in-frame ones, with some missing. Of under 120,000 clones detected, about 85% appear once; the ten largest clones hold 2% to 3%. The V and J ends lost 5 bases and 15 bases respectively, with 18 bases between them. Per germline, CDR1 DFQATT and CDR2 SNEGSKA (reference sequence). There are 11 residues in the CDR3. The TCR originated in an adult who received the AZD1222 COVID-19 vaccine. This chain links TRBV20-1 with TRBJ2-3, with D possibly TRBD2 on 6 matching bases. The sample was peripheral blood, taken 28 days after the second AZD1222 dose. The CDR3 sequence: CSAPLGGTDYF. The CDR3 nucleotides are TGCAGTGCTCCTTTGGGCGGGACGGATTATTTT.